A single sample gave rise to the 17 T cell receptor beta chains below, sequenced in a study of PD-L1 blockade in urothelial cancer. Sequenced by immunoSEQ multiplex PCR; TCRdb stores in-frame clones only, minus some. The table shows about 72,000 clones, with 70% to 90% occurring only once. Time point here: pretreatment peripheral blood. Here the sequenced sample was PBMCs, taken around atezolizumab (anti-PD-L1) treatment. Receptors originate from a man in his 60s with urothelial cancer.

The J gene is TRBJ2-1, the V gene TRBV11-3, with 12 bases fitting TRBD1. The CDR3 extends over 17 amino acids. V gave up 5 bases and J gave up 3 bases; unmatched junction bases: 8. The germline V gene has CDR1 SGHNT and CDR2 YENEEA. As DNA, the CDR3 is TGTGCCAGCAGCCCCCCGGGACAGGGGGCTTTCTACAATGAGCAGTTCTTC. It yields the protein CASSPPGQGAFYNEQFF.

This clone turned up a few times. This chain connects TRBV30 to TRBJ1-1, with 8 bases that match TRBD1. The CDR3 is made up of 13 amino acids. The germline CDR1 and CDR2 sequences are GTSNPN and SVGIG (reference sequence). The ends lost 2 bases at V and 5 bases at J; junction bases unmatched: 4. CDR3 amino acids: CAWSYRGLTEAFF. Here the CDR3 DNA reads TGTGCCTGGAGTTACAGGGGGTTGACTGAAGCTTTCTTT.

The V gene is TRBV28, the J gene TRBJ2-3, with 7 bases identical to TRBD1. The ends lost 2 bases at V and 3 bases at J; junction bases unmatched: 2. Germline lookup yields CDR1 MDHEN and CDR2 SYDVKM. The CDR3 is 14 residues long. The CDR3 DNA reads TGTGCCAGCAGTTTAGCAGGGGGAACAGATACGCAGTATTTT. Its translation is CASSLAGGTDTQYF. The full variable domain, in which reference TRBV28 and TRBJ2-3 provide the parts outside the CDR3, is DVKVTQSSRYLVKRTGEKVFLECVQDMDHENMFWYRQDPGLGLRLIYFSYDVKMKEKGDIPEGYSVSREKKERFSLILESASTNQTSMYLCASSLAGGTDTQYFGPGTRLTVL.

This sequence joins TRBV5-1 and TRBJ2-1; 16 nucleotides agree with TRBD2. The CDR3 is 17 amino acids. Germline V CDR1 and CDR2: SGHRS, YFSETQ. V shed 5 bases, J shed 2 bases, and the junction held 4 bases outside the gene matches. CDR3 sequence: CASSGTSGGAPYNEQFF. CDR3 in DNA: TGCGCCAGCAGTGGGACTAGCGGGGGGGCCCCCTACAATGAGCAGTTCTTC.

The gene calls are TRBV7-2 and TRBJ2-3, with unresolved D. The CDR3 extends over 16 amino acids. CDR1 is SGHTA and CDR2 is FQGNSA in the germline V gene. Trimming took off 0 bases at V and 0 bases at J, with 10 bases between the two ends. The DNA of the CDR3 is TGTGCCAGCAGCTTAGCTGCGAAACCTAGCACAGATACGCAGTATTTT. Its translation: CASSLAAKPSTDTQYF. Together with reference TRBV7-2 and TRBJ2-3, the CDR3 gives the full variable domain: GAGVSQSPSNKVTEKGKDVELRCDPISGHTALYWYRQSLGQGLEFLIYFQGNSAPDKSGLPSDRFSAERTGGSVSTLTIQRTQQEDSAVYLCASSLAAKPSTDTQYFGPGTRLTVL.

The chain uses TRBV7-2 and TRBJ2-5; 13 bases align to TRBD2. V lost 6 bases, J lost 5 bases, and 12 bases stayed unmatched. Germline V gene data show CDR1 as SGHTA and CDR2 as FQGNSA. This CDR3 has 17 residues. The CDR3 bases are TGTGCCAGCAGTCGAACTAGCGGGGGGGCTCCCGGGGAGACCCAGTACTTC. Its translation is CASSRTSGGAPGETQYF.

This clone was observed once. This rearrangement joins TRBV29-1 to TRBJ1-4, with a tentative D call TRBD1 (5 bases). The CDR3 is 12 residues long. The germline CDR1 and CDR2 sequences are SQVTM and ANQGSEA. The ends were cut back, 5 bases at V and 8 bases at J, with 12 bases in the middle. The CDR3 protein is CSVRREDEKLFF. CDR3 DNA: TGCAGCGTTCGCAGGGAGGACGAAAAACTGTTTTTT.

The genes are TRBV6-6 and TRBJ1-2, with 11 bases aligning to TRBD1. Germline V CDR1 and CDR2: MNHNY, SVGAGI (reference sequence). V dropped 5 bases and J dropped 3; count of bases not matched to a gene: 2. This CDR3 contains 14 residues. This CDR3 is CASSGQGADYGYTF. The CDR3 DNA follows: TGTGCCAGCAGTGGACAGGGGGCAGACTATGGCTACACCTTC.

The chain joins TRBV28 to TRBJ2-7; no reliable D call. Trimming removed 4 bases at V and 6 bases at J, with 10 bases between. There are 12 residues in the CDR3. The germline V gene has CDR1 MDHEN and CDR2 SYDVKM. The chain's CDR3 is CASSSSTREQYF. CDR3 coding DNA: TGTGCCAGCAGTTCGTCTACTCGCGAGCAGTACTTC.

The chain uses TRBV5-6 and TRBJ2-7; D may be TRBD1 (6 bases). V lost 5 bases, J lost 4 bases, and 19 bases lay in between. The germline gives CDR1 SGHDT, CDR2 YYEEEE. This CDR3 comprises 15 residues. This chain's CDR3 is CASRAVGAAPYEQYF. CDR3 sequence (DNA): TGTGCCAGCAGAGCTGTGGGGGCTGCGCCTTACGAGCAGTACTTC.

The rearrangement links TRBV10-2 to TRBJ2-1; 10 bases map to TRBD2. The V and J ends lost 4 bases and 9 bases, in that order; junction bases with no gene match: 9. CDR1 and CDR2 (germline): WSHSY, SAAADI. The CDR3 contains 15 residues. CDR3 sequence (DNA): TGCGCCAGCAGTGGCCCAGCGGGGGGGTCGACTGAGCAGTTCTTC. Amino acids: CASSGPAGGSTEQFF.

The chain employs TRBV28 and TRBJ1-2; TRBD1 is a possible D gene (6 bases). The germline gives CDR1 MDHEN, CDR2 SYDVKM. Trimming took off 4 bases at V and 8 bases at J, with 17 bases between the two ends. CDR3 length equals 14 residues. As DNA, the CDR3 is TGTGCCAGCAGTTCCCATGGGGGCTCGGGGGGCTACACCTTC. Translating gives CASSSHGGSGGYTF.

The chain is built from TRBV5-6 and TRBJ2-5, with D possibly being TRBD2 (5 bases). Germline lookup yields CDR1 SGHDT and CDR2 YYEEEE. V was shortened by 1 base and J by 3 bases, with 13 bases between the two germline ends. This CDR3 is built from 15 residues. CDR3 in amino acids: CASSLMGSAEETQYF. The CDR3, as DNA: TGTGCCAGCAGCTTGATGGGTAGCGCGGAAGAGACCCAGTACTTC.

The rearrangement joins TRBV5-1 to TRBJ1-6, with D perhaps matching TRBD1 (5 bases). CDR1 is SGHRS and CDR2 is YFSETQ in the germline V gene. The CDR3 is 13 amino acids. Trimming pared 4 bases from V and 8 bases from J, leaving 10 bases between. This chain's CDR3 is CASSTQGDSPLHF. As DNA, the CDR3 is TGCGCCAGCAGCACCCAAGGGGATTCACCCCTCCACTTT.

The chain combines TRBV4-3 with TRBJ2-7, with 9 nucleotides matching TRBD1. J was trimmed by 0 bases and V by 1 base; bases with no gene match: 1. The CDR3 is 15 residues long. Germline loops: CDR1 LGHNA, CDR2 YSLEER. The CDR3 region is CASSQGDRDSYEQYF. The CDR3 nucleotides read TGCGCCAGCAGCCAAGGGGACAGGGACTCCTACGAGCAGTACTTC.

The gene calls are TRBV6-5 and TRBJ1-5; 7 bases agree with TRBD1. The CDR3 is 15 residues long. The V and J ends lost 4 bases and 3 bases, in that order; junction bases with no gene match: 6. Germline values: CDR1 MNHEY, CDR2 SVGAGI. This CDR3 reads CASSSVQGFNQPQHF. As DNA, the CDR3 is TGTGCCAGCAGTTCGGTACAGGGGTTCAATCAGCCCCAGCATTTT.

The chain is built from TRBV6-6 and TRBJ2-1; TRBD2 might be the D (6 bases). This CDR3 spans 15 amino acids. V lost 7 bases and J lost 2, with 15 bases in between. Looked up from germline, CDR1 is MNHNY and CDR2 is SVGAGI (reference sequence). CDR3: CASTPRGTPYNEQFF. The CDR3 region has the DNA TGTGCCAGCACACCACGGGGGACGCCCTACAATGAGCAGTTCTTC.